These 30 T cell receptor beta chains were all obtained from the same sample, sequenced in a study of T-cell reconstitution after alpha-beta-depleted transplantation in children. Researchers prepared the TCRbeta library using unique molecular identifiers, the study reports. Via MiXCR, TCRdb re-called the PCR reads, giving one row per CDR3 protein. The sample includes roughly 300,000 distinct CDR3 sequences, 9% to 12% of them seen just once. Source: PBMCs from the stem cell graft donor, taken from the stem cell graft. The source is a human donor who donated a stem cell graft to a child with acute lymphoblastic leukemia.

This clonotype was observed a few times. The V call is TRBV27, the J call TRBJ2-3; 7 nucleotides agree with TRBD2. Germline V lookup: CDR1 MNHEY, CDR2 SMNVEV (reference sequence). Losses at the gene ends were 2 bases for V and 2 bases for J; bases not matched to a gene: 10. The CDR3 has 17 residues. The CDR3 here is CASSLLLPGGLTDTQYF. CDR3 DNA sequence: TGTGCCAGCAGTTTACTTCTCCCGGGAGGTCTCACAGATACGCAGTATTTT.

This clonotype was observed at least ten times. The genes are TRBV20-1 and TRBJ2-3, with TRBD2 matching 12 bases. The ends lost 4 bases at V and 5 bases at J; junction bases unmatched: 7. Germline V gene lookup returns CDR1 DFQATT and CDR2 SNEGSKA (reference sequence). This CDR3 is 15 amino acids long. This CDR3 reads CSATGLAGMVDTQYF. As DNA, the CDR3 is TGCAGTGCTACCGGACTAGCGGGAATGGTAGATACGCAGTATTTT.

The gene calls are TRBV5-1 and TRBJ2-7; no definite D call. This CDR3 is 15 amino acids long. CDR1 and CDR2 (germline): SGHRS, YFSETQ. V was trimmed by 0 bases and J by 0 bases, leaving 10 bases between them. This CDR3 reads CASSLEGSASYEQYF. CDR3 coding DNA: TGCGCCAGCAGCTTGGAGGGAAGTGCCTCCTACGAGCAGTACTTC.

In its sample, this clonotype was seen many times. The J gene is TRBJ1-1, the V gene TRBV7-9; D possibly corresponds to TRBD1 (6 bases). This CDR3 comprises 14 residues. Germline loops: CDR1 SEHNR, CDR2 FQNEAQ (reference sequence). V was shortened by 1 base and J by 4 bases, with 10 bases between the two germline ends. The CDR3 reads CASSLVLGGTEAFF. In nucleotides, the CDR3 is TGTGCCAGCAGCTTAGTTCTAGGGGGCACTGAAGCTTTCTTT. Full variable domain (missing parts from reference TRBV7-9 and TRBJ1-1): DTGVSQNPRHKITKRGQNVTFRCDPISEHNRLYWYRQTLGQGPEFLTYFQNEAQLEKSRLLSDRFSAERPKGSFSTLEIQRTEQGDSAMYLCASSLVLGGTEAFFGQGTRLTVV.

The rearrangement links TRBV9 to TRBJ1-2; D may be TRBD1 (6 bases). The germline gives CDR1 SGDLS, CDR2 YYNGEE. Trimming left V 0 bases short and J 3 bases short, with 15 bases between. The CDR3 covers 16 residues. The CDR3 DNA reads as TGTGCCAGCAGCGTAGAGGTCACAGGGAAGGACTATGGCTACACCTTC. As protein: CASSVEVTGKDYGYTF.

This chain links TRBV20-1 with TRBJ2-1; D is undetermined. The CDR3 totals 12 residues. Between the trimmed V and J ends, which lost 3 bases and 8 bases, there was a span of 11 bases. The germline V gene has CDR1 DFQATT and CDR2 SNEGSKA (reference sequence). The DNA of the CDR3 is TGCAGTGCTAGTCTAGGGCTCCATGAGCAGTTCTTC. This encodes CSASLGLHEQFF.

The table lists this clonotype with a few counts. In DNA, the CDR3 is TGTGCCAGCAGTTACTCGAATCACGGCACCGGAAGATACGAGCAGTACTTC. Translation: CASSYSNHGTGRYEQYF. V usage is TRBV6-2 or TRBV6-3 and J usage is TRBJ2-7; D gene ambiguous. The V end lost 0 bases, the J end lost 4 bases, and 19 bases lay between the germline ends. The CDR3 spans 17 residues. Germline V gene data show CDR1 as MNHEY and CDR2 as SVGEGT.

The chain combines TRBV20-1 with TRBJ1-2; 8 bases map to TRBD1. This CDR3 contains 15 residues. Germline V lookup: CDR1 DFQATT, CDR2 SNEGSKA (reference sequence). V lost 0 bases to trimming and J lost 8 bases; unmatched junction nucleotides: 11. The CDR3 sequence: CSARDPQGAIRGYTF. The CDR3 region has the DNA TGCAGTGCTAGAGACCCCCAGGGGGCAATAAGGGGCTACACCTTC.

The chain carries TRBV5-6 and TRBJ2-2, with no clear D. V was shortened by 2 bases and J by 0 bases, with 14 bases between the two germline ends. Germline V gives CDR1 SGHDT, CDR2 YYEEEE. The CDR3 is 17 residues long. CDR3 sequence reads: CASSFDGFLANTGELFF. CDR3 nucleotide sequence: TGTGCCAGCAGCTTCGACGGATTCTTAGCGAACACCGGGGAGCTGTTTTTT.

This clonotype was seen a handful of times. The chain is built from TRBV10-3 and TRBJ2-7; 10 positions match TRBD2. Germline CDR1 ENHRY, CDR2 SYGVKD. The trim removed 4 bases at V and 0 bases at J, leaving 3 bases unmatched. This CDR3 spans 15 amino acids. As DNA, the CDR3 is TGTGCCATCAGTGTAGGGACTAGCGCCTCCTACGAGCAGTACTTC. Translating it yields CAISVGTSASYEQYF.

This chain links TRBV14 with TRBJ2-2, with D tentatively TRBD1 (6 bases). This CDR3 has 17 residues. V was clipped by 0 bases and J by 3 bases, with 14 bases between them. CDR1 and CDR2 (germline): SGHDN, FVKESK. CDR3 amino acids: CASSQDRGRDYTGELFF. In DNA form, the CDR3 reads TGTGCCAGCAGCCAAGACAGGGGACGAGATTACACCGGGGAGCTGTTTTTT.

The chain joins TRBV13 to TRBJ1-4; D uncertain. Germline-derived CDR1 and CDR2 are PRHDT and FYEKMQ (reference sequence). V lost 1 base, J lost 5 bases, and 8 bases lay in between. The CDR3 has 14 amino acids. CDR3 sequence (DNA): TGTGCCAGCAGCTTAGCCGTACAGAATGAAAAACTGTTTTTT. It specifies CASSLAVQNEKLFF.

This chain joins TRBV20-1 and TRBJ2-7; 10 bases map to TRBD1. Trimming at V came to 2 bases and at J to 3 bases, leaving 16 bases not matched to a gene. The CDR3 has 18 residues. Looked up from germline, CDR1 is DFQATT and CDR2 is SNEGSKA (reference sequence). The CDR3 sequence is CSARRPGQGSPPNYEQYF. CDR3 nucleotide sequence: TGCAGTGCTAGAAGGCCGGGACAGGGGTCCCCGCCGAACTACGAGCAGTACTTC.

This clonotype was recorded many times. CDR3 sequence reads: CASSSPTGGKDEQFF. In DNA form, the CDR3 reads TGTGCCAGCAGCTCCCCGACAGGGGGGAAGGATGAGCAGTTCTTC. This chain uses TRBV7-3 with TRBJ2-1, with 9 bases fitting TRBD1. The CDR3 is 15 amino acids. Germline V gives CDR1 SGHTA, CDR2 FQGTGA. V dropped 4 bases and J dropped 8; count of bases not matched to a gene: 9.

The chain links TRBV30 to TRBJ2-3; 11 positions match TRBD2. The ends lost 6 bases at V and 5 bases at J; junction bases unmatched: 4. The CDR3 runs to 13 residues. Germline values: CDR1 GTSNPN, CDR2 SVGIG (reference sequence). CDR3 sequence (DNA): TGTGCCTGCCTAGCGGGAGGAATAGATACGCAGTATTTT. This gives the protein CACLAGGIDTQYF.

This clonotype appeared a few times. The rearrangement uses TRBV20-1 and TRBJ2-6; tentative D call: TRBD1 (7 bases). The germline gives CDR1 DFQATT, CDR2 SNEGSKA (reference sequence). Trimming took 0 bases from V and 1 from J, leaving 19 bases between them. The CDR3 contains 19 residues. This chain's CDR3 is CSARDKEEGAKSGANVLTF. The CDR3 DNA reads TGCAGTGCTAGAGATAAAGAGGAGGGGGCGAAGTCTGGGGCCAACGTCCTGACTTTC.

This clonotype was observed at least ten times. The rearrangement joins TRBV14 to TRBJ1-1; the D gene is possibly TRBD1 (6 bases). Germline values: CDR1 SGHDN, CDR2 FVKESK. V was shortened by 8 bases and J by 0 bases, with 16 bases between the two germline ends. This CDR3 is 15 amino acids long. CDR3 sequence (DNA): TGTGCCAGCGCCCGCTCGGGGGCTCTGAACACTGAAGCTTTCTTT. It encodes CASARSGALNTEAFF.

This clonotype was seen more than once but under ten times. The chain links TRBV3-1 to TRBJ1-1, with D maybe TRBD1 (6 bases). This CDR3 has 15 amino acids. The V end was cut by 3 bases, the J end by 0 bases, with 11 bases between. The germline V gene encodes CDR1 LGHDT and CDR2 YNNKEL (reference sequence). The CDR3 is CASSQQGKMNTEAFF. The CDR3 DNA reads as TGTGCCAGCAGCCAGCAGGGGAAGATGAACACTGAAGCTTTCTTT.

This clonotype came up a few times. J is TRBJ1-2 and V is TRBV4-1; 7 nucleotides line up with TRBD1. V trimming: 3 bases; J trimming: 5 bases; junction bases outside the gene matches: 12. The germline V gene has CDR1 MGHRA and CDR2 YSYEKL. The CDR3 length is 16 residues. DNA for the CDR3: TGCGCCAGCAGCCACCCCTTCGGGACAGCTGATTATGGCTACACCTTC. This translates into CASSHPFGTADYGYTF.

This clonotype was detected ten times or more. This chain links TRBV20-1 with TRBJ2-1; perhaps TRBD2 as D (6 bases). There are 16 residues in the CDR3. V lost 4 bases and J lost 5, with 21 bases in between. The germline CDR1 and CDR2 sequences are DFQATT and SNEGSKA (reference sequence). This chain's CDR3 is CSATSGGTLGNNEQFF. The DNA of the CDR3 is TGCAGTGCTACTTCTGGGGGGACCCTAGGAAACAATGAGCAGTTCTTC.

This clonotype was counted only a few times. V is TRBV12-3 or TRBV12-4 and J is TRBJ2-7; 7 bases map to TRBD1. The V segment lost 4 bases and the J segment 5 bases; nucleotides outside the gene matches: 11. The CDR3 loop spans 15 amino acids. The CDR3 DNA reads as TGTGCCAGCAGTTCCGTCGACAGGGATTATCACGAGCAGTACTTC. Its translation: CASSSVDRDYHEQYF.

This clonotype was observed a handful of times. The V call is TRBV4-1, the J call TRBJ2-7; D unresolved. Per the germline V gene, CDR1 is MGHRA and CDR2 is YSYEKL. This CDR3 has 13 amino acids. Trimming shortened V by 1 base and J by 5 bases, and 9 bases separated the two germline ends. CDR3 residues: CASSQVSQDEQYF. The CDR3 DNA reads TGCGCCAGCAGCCAAGTTTCCCAGGACGAGCAGTACTTC.

This clonotype was seen a handful of times. The V gene is TRBV19, the J gene TRBJ2-7, with TRBD2 as a possible D gene (5 bases). Trimming pared 3 bases from V and 3 bases from J, leaving 12 bases between. CDR3 length: 14 residues. The germline V gene has CDR1 LNHDA and CDR2 SQIVND (reference sequence). In nucleotides, the CDR3 is TGTGCCAGTAGTATTTCGACGGGAAACTACGAGCAGTACTTC. It encodes CASSISTGNYEQYF. The full variable domain, rest sourced from reference TRBV19 and TRBJ2-7, is DGGITQSPKYLFRKEGQNVTLSCEQNLNHDAMYWYRQDPGQGLRLIYYSQIVNDFQKGDIAEGYSVSREKKESFPLTVTSAQKNPTAFYLCASSISTGNYEQYFGPGTRLTVT.

This clonotype has ten or more counts. The J gene is TRBJ1-1, the V gene TRBV29-1; unclear D gene. Trimming left V 4 bases short and J 4 bases short, with 10 bases between. Germline assignment: CDR1 SQVTM and CDR2 ANQGSEA. The CDR3 contains 12 residues. This CDR3 is CSVVRRTTEAFF. The CDR3 nucleotides read TGCAGCGTTGTGAGGCGTACCACTGAAGCTTTCTTT.

This clonotype appeared many times. One end of the junction is discordant with germline, which a read error may explain. This chain uses TRBV7-8 with TRBJ2-1; tentative D call: TRBD2 (6 bases). This CDR3 region has 12 residues. Germline CDR1 reads SGHVS; CDR2 reads FQNEAQ. CDR3 protein: CASSLSRIAVQF. CDR3 nucleotide sequence: TGTGCCAGCAGCTTAAGTCGAATAGCGGTACAATTC.

The V and J genes are TRBV5-1 and TRBJ2-1; TRBD2 matches 15 bases. The CDR3 runs 15 residues. The junction had 4 bases not matched to a gene; V was cut back by 3 bases and J by 9 bases. Germline CDR1 reads SGHRS; CDR2 reads YFSETQ. The CDR3 coding sequence is TGCGCCAGCAGCTCAGGACTAGCGGGAGGGCGTGAGCAGTTCTTC. It yields the protein CASSSGLAGGREQFF.

This clonotype was seen more than once but under ten times. The CDR3 DNA reads TGTGCCAGCAGTTTGGTCGTAGGGACAGATGAAGCTTTCTTT. It translates to CASSLVVGTDEAFF. This sequence joins TRBV12-3 or TRBV12-4 and TRBJ1-1; 7 bases match TRBD1. With V trimmed by 3 bases and J by 7 bases, 8 bases remained unmatched. The CDR3 extends over 14 amino acids.

The chain recombines TRBV4-1 with TRBJ1-5; TRBD1 agrees at 9 bases. CDR1 and CDR2 from the germline V gene are MGHRA and YSYEKL. The junction had 20 bases not matched to a gene; V was cut back by 7 bases and J by 7 bases. This CDR3 comprises 18 residues. The CDR3 DNA reads as TGCGCCAGCACCGTGTCGGGGGGGTTACAGGGGGCGAGACAGCCCCAGCATTTT. This codes for CASTVSGGLQGARQPQHF.

The CDR3 protein is CAIRERKQGNEQFF. CDR3 nucleotides: TGTGCCATCAGGGAACGAAAGCAGGGGAATGAGCAGTTCTTC. V gene TRBV10-3 combines with J gene TRBJ2-1; TRBD1 is a possible D gene (6 bases). This CDR3 has 14 amino acids. Trimming shortened V by 6 bases and J by 7 bases, and 16 bases separated the two germline ends. Germline V gene data show CDR1 as ENHRY and CDR2 as SYGVKD.

This clonotype was seen only a few times. The chain uses TRBV6-5 and TRBJ1-6; D is possibly TRBD1 (6 bases). The germline V and J ends were trimmed by 6 bases and 8 bases, with 17 bases remaining between them. Germline assignment: CDR1 MNHEY and CDR2 SVGAGI. The CDR3 consists of 15 residues. This CDR3 reads CASSPLPGADSPLHF. The CDR3 DNA is TGTGCCAGCAGCCCCTTGCCGGGGGCTGATTCACCCCTCCACTTT.